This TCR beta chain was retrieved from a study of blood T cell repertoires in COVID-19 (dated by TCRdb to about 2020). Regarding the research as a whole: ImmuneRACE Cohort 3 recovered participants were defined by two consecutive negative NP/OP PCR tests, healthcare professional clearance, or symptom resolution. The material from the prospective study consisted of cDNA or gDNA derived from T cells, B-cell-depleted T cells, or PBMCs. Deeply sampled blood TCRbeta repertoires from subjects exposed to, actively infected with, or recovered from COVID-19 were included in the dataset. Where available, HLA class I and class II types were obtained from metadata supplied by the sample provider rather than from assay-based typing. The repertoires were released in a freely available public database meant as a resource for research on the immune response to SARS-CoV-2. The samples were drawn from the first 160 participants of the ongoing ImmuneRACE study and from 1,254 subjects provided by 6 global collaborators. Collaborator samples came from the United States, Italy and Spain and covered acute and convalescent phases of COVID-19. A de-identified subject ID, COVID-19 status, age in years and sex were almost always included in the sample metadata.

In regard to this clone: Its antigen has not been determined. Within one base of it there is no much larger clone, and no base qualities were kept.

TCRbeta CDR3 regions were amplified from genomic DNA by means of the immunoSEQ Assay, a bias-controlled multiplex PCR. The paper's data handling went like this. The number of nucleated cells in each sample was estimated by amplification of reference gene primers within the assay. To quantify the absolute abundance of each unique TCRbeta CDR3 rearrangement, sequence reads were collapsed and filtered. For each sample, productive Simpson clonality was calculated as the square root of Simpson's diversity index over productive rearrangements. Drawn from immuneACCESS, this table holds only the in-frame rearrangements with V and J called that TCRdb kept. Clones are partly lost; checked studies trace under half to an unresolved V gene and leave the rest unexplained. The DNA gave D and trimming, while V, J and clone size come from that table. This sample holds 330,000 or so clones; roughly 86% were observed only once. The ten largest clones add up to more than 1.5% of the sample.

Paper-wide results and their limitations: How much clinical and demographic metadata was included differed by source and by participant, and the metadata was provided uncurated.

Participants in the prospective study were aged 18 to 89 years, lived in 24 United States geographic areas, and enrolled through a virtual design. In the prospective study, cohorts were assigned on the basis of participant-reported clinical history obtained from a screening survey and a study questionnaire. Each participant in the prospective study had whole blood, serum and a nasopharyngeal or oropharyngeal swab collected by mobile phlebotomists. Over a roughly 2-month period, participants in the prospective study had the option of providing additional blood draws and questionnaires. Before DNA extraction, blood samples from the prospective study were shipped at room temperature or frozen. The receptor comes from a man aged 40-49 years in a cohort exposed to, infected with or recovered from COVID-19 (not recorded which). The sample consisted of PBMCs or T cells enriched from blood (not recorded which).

Read as DNA, the sequence is TGTGCCAGCAGCTTGACCAGGGGGTCGGGAGGCTACACCTTC. It codes for CASSLTRGSGGYTF. The rearrangement joined TRBV5-4 to TRBJ1-2; 7 of the junction bases match TRBD1. Trimmed from V: 1 base; trimmed from J: 8 bases; junction bases lacking a gene match: 8. CDR1 and CDR2 are read off the germline V gene (reference sequence) as SGHNT and YYREEE. There are 14 amino acids in the CDR3, from cysteine to phenylalanine inclusive. The read is trimmed to its CDR3 DNA, 42 bases read in frame from base 1.